This is a list of T cell receptor beta chains from one sample in a study of T cells after yellow fever vaccination. MiXCR was run by TCRdb on the 5' RACE reads, yielding one entry per CDR3 protein. The table lists around 400,000 distinct CDR3 sequences, 11% of them singletons. This sample comprised PBMCs, obtained on the day of the first yellow fever vaccination. These receptors were obtained from a man between 18 and 29 years old who received the YFV17D yellow fever vaccine. CDR3s include the opening cysteine and the closing phenylalanine or tryptophan. Each record gives: V gene, D gene, J gene, clone size, CDR3 DNA, CDR3 protein. D genes are given only for firm matches. A clone size is listed for some rows: how often the clone was seen (once, few, many), or a class if it is expanded.

>TRBV5-1|NA|TRBJ1-4|NA
TGCGCCAGCAGCTTGGTTAGGCAGGAGGCGAATGAAAAACTGTTTTTT
CASSLVRQEANEKLFF
>TRBV20-1|NA|TRBJ2-3|NA
TGCAGTGCAGAGACCAGAGTTAAGGATACGCAGTATTTT
CSAETRVKDTQYF
>TRBV28|NA|TRBJ1-6|few
TGTGCCAGCAGTTCGTTGGTATCACCCCTCCACTTT
CASSSLVSPLHF
>TRBV20-1|TRBD2|TRBJ2-1|few
TGCAGTGCTAGAGATCTAGCCAGCGGGGGGGATGAGCAGTTCTTC
CSARDLASGGDEQFF
>TRBV7-9|TRBD1|TRBJ1-4|NA
TGTGCCAGCAGCTTCGACCCGACAGGGCAGGAAAAACTGTTTTTT
CASSFDPTGQEKLFF
>TRBV7-2|TRBD2|TRBJ2-1|NA
TGTGCCAGCAGCTCGGGACTAGCCAACAATGAGCAGTTCTTC
CASSSGLANNEQFF
>TRBV7-3|TRBD1|TRBJ2-2|NA
TGTGCCAGCAGCCCCGGGTGGTTAAGACAGGGTATAACCGGGGAGCTGTTTTTT
CASSPGWLRQGITGELFF
>TRBV5-8|NA|TRBJ1-1|few
TGTGCCAGCAGCTTGGCCCCTATGGGAGGGGTGCGAGCTTTCTTT
CASSLAPMGGVRAFF
>TRBV3-1|NA|TRBJ1-2|few
TGTGCCAGCAGCCTTAACGGGAACCCGAGGAATGGCTACACCTTC
CASSLNGNPRNGYTF
>TRBV2|TRBD2|TRBJ2-5|NA
TGTGTCAGCGGGGGGTACCAAGAGACCCAGTACTTC
CVSGGYQETQYF
>TRBV4-3|NA|TRBJ2-1|NA
TGCGCCAGCAGCCAAGAAGCAGCTAGCTCCTACAATGAGCAGTTCTTC
CASSQEAASSYNEQFF
>TRBV6-6|NA|TRBJ2-7|few
TGTGCCAGCAGTTATGTGGTAGCCTACGAGCAGTACTTC
CASSYVVAYEQYF
>TRBV5-6|TRBD2|TRBJ2-7|NA
TGTGCCAGCAGCTTGTCGTTCGGGACTAGTCTGGCGGAGCAGTACTTC
CASSLSFGTSLAEQYF
>TRBV5-4|NA|TRBJ2-5|NA
TGTGCCAGCAGCTTGGCCACGGGGGCGCGGGAGACCCAGTACTTC
CASSLATGARETQYF
>TRBV7-2|NA|TRBJ1-1|few
TGTGCCAGCAGCTTAGGCCCCAGGGGAAACACTGAAGCTTTCTTT
CASSLGPRGNTEAFF
>TRBV7-9|NA|TRBJ1-1|few
TGTGCCAGCAGCTTAGTGGGGGAGGGGAACACTGAAGCTTTCTTT
CASSLVGEGNTEAFF
>TRBV4-1|NA|TRBJ2-1|NA
TGCGCCAGCAGCCAAGGGGGAAGCGGCAACAATGAGCAGTTCTTC
CASSQGGSGNNEQFF
>TRBV11-1|NA|TRBJ2-3|NA
TGTGCCAGCAGCTTAGTTCTGACAATGAAAACAGATACGCAGTATTTT
CASSLVLTMKTDTQYF
>TRBV20-1|NA|TRBJ1-5|NA
TGCAGTGCTACAGGGTCCCTCAATCAGCCCCAGCATTTT
CSATGSLNQPQHF
>TRBV27|NA|TRBJ1-5|NA
TGTGCCAGCAGTTCGGTTTCCAGGGACTTTGATCAGCCCCAGCATTTT
CASSSVSRDFDQPQHF
>TRBV5-5|TRBD1|TRBJ2-4|NA
TGTGCCAGCAGCTTGACCGCCGGTAGACAGGGGCCTCTGCGGTACTTC
CASSLTAGRQGPLRYF
>TRBV7-8|TRBD2|TRBJ2-2|few
TGTGCCAGCAGCTTAACGGCGGGGGCGAACACCGGGGAGCTGTTTTTT
CASSLTAGANTGELFF
>TRBV5-5|NA|TRBJ2-7|NA
TGTGCCAGCAGCCGTGGGCTCCCCCTATCCTACGAGCAGTACTTC
CASSRGLPLSYEQYF
>TRBV12-3/TRBV12-4|TRBD2|TRBJ2-4|many
TGTGCCAGCAGTTTATCAGGGCGGGGGGCGGCCAAAAACATTCAGTACTTC
CASSLSGRGAAKNIQYF
>TRBV30|NA|TRBJ1-1|few
TGTGCCTGGAGCCGAAATACTGACACTGAAGCTTTCTTT
CAWSRNTDTEAFF
>TRBV9|NA|TRBJ2-7|few
TGTGCCAGCAGCGTAGGAGTTCAGGGTTACGAGCAGTACTTC
CASSVGVQGYEQYF
>TRBV5-1|NA|TRBJ2-7|NA
TGCGCCAGCAGCCCGGAGTATTGGGGTGTCGAGCAGTACTTC
CASSPEYWGVEQYF
>TRBV7-9|NA|TRBJ1-4|few
TGTGCCAGCAGCTTAACCCCAGGGCCGGCAACTAATGAAAAACTGTTTTTT
CASSLTPGPATNEKLFF
>TRBV7-2|NA|TRBJ1-4|few
TGTGCCAGCAGCTTAATAAGGGGCCCATCGGAAAAACTGTTTTTT
CASSLIRGPSEKLFF
>TRBV4-2|NA|TRBJ1-1|NA
TGTGCCAGCAGCCAAGGACCCTGGGCGGGGAACACTGAAGCTTTCTTT
CASSQGPWAGNTEAFF
>TRBV5-4|NA|TRBJ1-1|few
TGTGCCAGCAGCTTGTATAAGGGGCCGAACACTGAAGCTTTCTTT
CASSLYKGPNTEAFF
>TRBV5-1|NA|TRBJ1-1|few
TGCGCCAGCAGCTTTGGTACGGGGGTCACTGAAGCTTTCTTT
CASSFGTGVTEAFF
>TRBV2|NA|TRBJ2-5|NA
TGTGCCAGCACCTTGATGGAGGGAAGGGAGACCCAGTACTTC
CASTLMEGRETQYF
>TRBV4-2|NA|TRBJ1-1|many
TGTGCCAGCAGCCAAGATTGGCCGGGGATGAACACTGAAGCTTTCTTT
CASSQDWPGMNTEAFF
>TRBV7-3|NA|TRBJ2-7|NA
TGTGCCAGCAGCCCAGGGCTCGGACAGAGCTCCTACGAGCAGTACTTC
CASSPGLGQSSYEQYF
>TRBV20-1|NA|TRBJ1-3|few
TGCAGTGCCCACCGACCCAGGAGGTCTGGAAACACCATATATTTT
CSAHRPRRSGNTIYF
>TRBV11-2|TRBD1|TRBJ2-7|few
TGTGCCAGCAGCTTCTCAAGCTCCGGGACAGGGAGCGAGCAGTACTTC
CASSFSSSGTGSEQYF
>TRBV5-1|NA|TRBJ1-2|few
TGCGCCAGCAGCTTGACGGGCGTTACCTATGGCTACACCTTC
CASSLTGVTYGYTF
>TRBV6-1|NA|TRBJ2-1|few
TGTGCCGGCGGACTGACTAGTACTATCAATGAGCAGTTCTTC
CAGGLTSTINEQFF
>TRBV20-1|TRBD1|TRBJ1-2|few
TGCAGTGCTAACCCGACAGGGGACTATGGCTACACCTTC
CSANPTGDYGYTF
>TRBV12-3/TRBV12-4|NA|TRBJ1-4|few
TGTGCCAGCAGTTTTAGACAGGACCGTGAAAAACTGTTTTTT
CASSFRQDREKLFF
>TRBV9|NA|TRBJ2-1|few
TGTGCCAGCGGAGAACTGAGCTCCTACAATGAGCAGTTCTTC
CASGELSSYNEQFF
>TRBV20-1|TRBD2|TRBJ2-7|few
TGCAGTGCGAATCGTGTAGCGGGGGGGTACGAGCAGTACTTC
CSANRVAGGYEQYF
>TRBV6-6|TRBD1|TRBJ2-5|NA
TGTGCCAGCGGGACAGACAGGGGCGAGACCCAGTACTTC
CASGTDRGETQYF
>TRBV19|NA|TRBJ1-1|few
TGTGCCAGTAGTATTAGGTGGGGCACTGAAGCTTTCTTT
CASSIRWGTEAFF
>TRBV29-1|NA|TRBJ2-5|few
TGCAGCGTTAAAGTAGGGCTCCACGAAGAGACCCAGTACTTC
CSVKVGLHEETQYF
>TRBV24-1|NA|TRBJ2-3|few
TGTGCCACCAGTGATTTCAAGGATACGCAGTATTTT
CATSDFKDTQYF
>TRBV7-2|NA|TRBJ1-1|few
TGTGCCAGCAGCTCTACGGGTTTCACTGAAGCTTTCTTT
CASSSTGFTEAFF
>TRBV6-1|NA|TRBJ2-7|NA
TGTGCCAGCAGCCCCGGGGACACAGCCTACGAGCAGTACTTC
CASSPGDTAYEQYF
>TRBV7-2|NA|TRBJ1-1|NA
TGTGCCAGCAGCGCCGGGGCGAACACTGAAGCTTTCTTT
CASSAGANTEAFF